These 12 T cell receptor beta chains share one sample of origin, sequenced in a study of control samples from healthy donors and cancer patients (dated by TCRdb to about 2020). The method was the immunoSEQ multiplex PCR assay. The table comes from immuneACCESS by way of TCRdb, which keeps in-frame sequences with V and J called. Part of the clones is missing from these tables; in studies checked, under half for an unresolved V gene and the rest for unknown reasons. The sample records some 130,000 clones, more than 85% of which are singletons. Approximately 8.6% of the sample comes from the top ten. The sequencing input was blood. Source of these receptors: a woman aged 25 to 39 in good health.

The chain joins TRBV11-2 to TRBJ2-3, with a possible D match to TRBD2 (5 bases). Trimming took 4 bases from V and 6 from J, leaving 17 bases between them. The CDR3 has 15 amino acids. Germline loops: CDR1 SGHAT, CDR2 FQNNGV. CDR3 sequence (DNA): TGTGCCAGCAGCTCCCGAACCGGGGTGGACGATACGCAGTATTTT. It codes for CASSSRTGVDDTQYF.

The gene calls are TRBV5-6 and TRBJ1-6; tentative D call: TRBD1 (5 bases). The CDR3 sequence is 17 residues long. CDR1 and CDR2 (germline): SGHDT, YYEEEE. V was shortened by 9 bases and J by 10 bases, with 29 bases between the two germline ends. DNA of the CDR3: TGTGCCACACCTCCAAAGGCAGGGCTGGGCGTTAGGTCACCCCTCCACTTT. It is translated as CATPPKAGLGVRSPLHF.

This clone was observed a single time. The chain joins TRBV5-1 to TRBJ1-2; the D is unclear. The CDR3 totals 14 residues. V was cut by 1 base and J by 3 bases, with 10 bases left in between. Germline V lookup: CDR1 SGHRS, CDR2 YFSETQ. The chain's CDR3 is CASSLTLTHYGYTF. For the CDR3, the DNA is TGCGCCAGCAGCTTGACCCTTACCCACTATGGCTACACCTTC.

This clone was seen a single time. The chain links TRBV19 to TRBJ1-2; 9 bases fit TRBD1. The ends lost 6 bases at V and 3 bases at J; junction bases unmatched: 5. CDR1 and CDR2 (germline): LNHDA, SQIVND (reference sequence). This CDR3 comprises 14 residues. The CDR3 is CASRKGQGYYGYTF. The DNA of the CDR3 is TGTGCCAGTAGGAAGGGACAGGGCTACTATGGCTACACCTTC.

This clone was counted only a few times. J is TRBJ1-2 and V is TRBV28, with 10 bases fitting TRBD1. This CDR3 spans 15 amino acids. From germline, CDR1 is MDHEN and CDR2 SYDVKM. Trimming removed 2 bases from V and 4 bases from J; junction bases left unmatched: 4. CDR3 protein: CASSLRDRGSYGYTF. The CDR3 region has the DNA TGTGCCAGCAGTTTAAGGGACAGGGGTAGCTATGGCTACACCTTC.

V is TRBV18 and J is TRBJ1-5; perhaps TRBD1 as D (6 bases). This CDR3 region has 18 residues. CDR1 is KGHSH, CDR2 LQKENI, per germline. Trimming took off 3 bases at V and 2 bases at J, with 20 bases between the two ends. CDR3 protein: CASSPRQEYASGNQPQHF. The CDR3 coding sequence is TGTGCCAGCTCACCTCGACAGGAATATGCGTCAGGCAATCAGCCCCAGCATTTT.

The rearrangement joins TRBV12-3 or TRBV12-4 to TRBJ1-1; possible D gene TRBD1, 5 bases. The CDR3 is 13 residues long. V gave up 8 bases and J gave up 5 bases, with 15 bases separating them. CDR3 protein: CASSTQGVTEAFF. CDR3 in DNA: TGTGCCAGCTCTACCCAAGGGGTTACTGAAGCTTTCTTT.

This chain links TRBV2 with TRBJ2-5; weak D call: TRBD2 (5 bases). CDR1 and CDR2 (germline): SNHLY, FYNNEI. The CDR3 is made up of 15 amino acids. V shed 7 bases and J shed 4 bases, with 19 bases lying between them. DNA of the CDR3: TGTGCCAGCAACGAGCGGCTCGGAAGCGGAGAGACCCAGTACTTC. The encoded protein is CASNERLGSGETQYF.

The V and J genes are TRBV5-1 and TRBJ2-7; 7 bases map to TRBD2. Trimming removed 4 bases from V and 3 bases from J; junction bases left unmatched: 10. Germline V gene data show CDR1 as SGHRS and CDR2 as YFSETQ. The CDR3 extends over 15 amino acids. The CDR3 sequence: CASSPMLGGVYEQYF. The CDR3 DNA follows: TGCGCCAGCAGCCCGATGCTGGGGGGGGTCTACGAGCAGTACTTC.

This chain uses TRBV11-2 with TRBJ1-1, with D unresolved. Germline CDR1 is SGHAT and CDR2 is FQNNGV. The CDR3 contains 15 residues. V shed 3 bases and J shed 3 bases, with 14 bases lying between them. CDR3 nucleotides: TGTGCCAGCAGCTTGAGCGCCATGAAGGACACTGAAGCTTTCTTT. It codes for CASSLSAMKDTEAFF.

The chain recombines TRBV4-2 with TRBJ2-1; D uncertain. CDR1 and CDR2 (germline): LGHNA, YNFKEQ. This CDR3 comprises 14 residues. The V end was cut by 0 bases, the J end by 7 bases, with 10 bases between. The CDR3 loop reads CASSQEPQLNEQFF. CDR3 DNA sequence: TGTGCCAGCAGCCAAGAACCCCAGCTGAATGAGCAGTTCTTC.

The CDR3 DNA sequence: TGTGCCAGCAGCCCGAGCGACGGGACTACCCTCAATGAGCAGTTCTTC. It is translated as CASSPSDGTTLNEQFF. The chain uses TRBV4-2 and TRBJ2-1, with 7 bases matching TRBD2. The CDR3 is made up of 16 amino acids. CDR1 is LGHNA, CDR2 YNFKEQ, per germline. J was trimmed by 6 bases and V by 4 bases; bases with no gene match: 12.